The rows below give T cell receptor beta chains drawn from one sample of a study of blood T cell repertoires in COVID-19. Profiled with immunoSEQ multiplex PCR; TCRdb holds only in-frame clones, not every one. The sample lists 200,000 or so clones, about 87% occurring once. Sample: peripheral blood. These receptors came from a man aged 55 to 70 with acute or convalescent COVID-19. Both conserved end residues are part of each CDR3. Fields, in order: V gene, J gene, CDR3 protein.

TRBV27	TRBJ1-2	CASRSGGGAYGYTF
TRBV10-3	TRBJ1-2	CAIRSGQGNYGYTF
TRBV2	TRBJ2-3	CASTASGGAGDTQYF
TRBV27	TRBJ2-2	CASSLPIQGTNTGELFF
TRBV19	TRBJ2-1	CASSIPGRANEQFF
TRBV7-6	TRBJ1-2	CASSSHLTGLTNYGYTF
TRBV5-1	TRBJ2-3	CASSGGIRDTDTQYF
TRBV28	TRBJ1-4	CASSLFTGVGDEKLFF
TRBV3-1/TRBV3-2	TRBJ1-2	CASSHDSVGYTF
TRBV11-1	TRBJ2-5	CASSLVASQETQYF
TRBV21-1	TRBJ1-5	CASGEDPQHF
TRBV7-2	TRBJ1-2	CASSLVAGEGYGYTF
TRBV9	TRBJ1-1	CASSTDLRNTEAFF
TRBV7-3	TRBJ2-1	CASSLEVSPYNEQFF
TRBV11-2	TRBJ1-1	CASSRLQDRGNTEAFF
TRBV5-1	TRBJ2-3	CASSLGGRGDTQYF
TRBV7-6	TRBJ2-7	CASSLVAGGTYEQYF
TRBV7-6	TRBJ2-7	CASSLMGQEGDEQYF
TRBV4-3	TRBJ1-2	CASSQDSGYGYTF
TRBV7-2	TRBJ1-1	CASSSLIRTEAFF
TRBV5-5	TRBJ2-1	CASSLATGQGNNEQFF
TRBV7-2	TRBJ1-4	CASSSGTGTDLSEKLFF
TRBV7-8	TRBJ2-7	CASNRQQTYEQYF
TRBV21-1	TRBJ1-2	CASSPRGTGSYGYTF
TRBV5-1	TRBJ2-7	CASSFSSGVVYEQYF
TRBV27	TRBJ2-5	CASSPDRWGLAEGTQYF
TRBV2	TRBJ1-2	CASERGGGGGYGYTF
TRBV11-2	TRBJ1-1	CASSPVRPGPEAFF
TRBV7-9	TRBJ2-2	CASSLQGTSNTGELFF
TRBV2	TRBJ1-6	CASSAHPGSYKLSSYNSPLHF
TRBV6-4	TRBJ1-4	CASSDPGQGRGPNEKLFF
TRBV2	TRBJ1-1	CASIRETNTEAFF
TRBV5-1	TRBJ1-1	CASSLVVNTEAFF
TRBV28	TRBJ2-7	CASSLKRTGNLYEQYF
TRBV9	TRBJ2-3	CASSVAYTDTQYF
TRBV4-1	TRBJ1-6	CASSQAGQTNSPLHF
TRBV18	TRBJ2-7	CASSPRGQGAYEQYF